The 32 T cell receptor beta chains below were found in one sample sequenced in a study of T cells after yellow fever vaccination. One entry per CDR3 protein, called by TCRdb with MiXCR from the 5' RACE reads. Here the sample spans about 99,000 distinct CDR3 sequences, around 5.5% being singletons. The sample was CD8+ T cells sorted from PBMCs, taken 10 days after the yellow fever booster vaccination. These TCRs come from a man aged 18 to 30 who received the YFV17D yellow fever vaccine.

J is TRBJ2-3 and V is TRBV3-1; D unclear. This CDR3 has 17 residues. Looked up from germline, CDR1 is LGHDT and CDR2 is YNNKEL (reference sequence). Trimming pared 1 base from V and 0 bases from J, leaving 14 bases between. CDR3 DNA: TGTGCCAGCAGCCAAGTTGTTTCGAGAACTAGCACAGATACGCAGTATTTT. Amino acids: CASSQVVSRTSTDTQYF.

Many counts were recorded for this clonotype. The rearrangement links TRBV12-5 to TRBJ2-1, with unresolved D. In germline, CDR1 is LGHNT, CDR2 FRNRAP. Trimming cost V 7 bases and J 4 bases, with 14 bases left between them. The CDR3 totals 14 residues. CDR3 nucleotide sequence: TGTGCTAGTGTTGCGGACGGTCCGTACAATGAGCAGTTCTTC. Translated, it gives CASVADGPYNEQFF.

In this sample, this clonotype turned up many times. The chain has TRBV29-1 and TRBJ2-5; 7 positions agree with TRBD1. Germline loops: CDR1 SQVTM, CDR2 ANQGSEA. The CDR3 contains 18 residues. The V and J ends lost 0 bases and 4 bases, in that order; junction bases with no gene match: 17. Written as DNA, the CDR3 is TGCAGCGTTGAAGATTCCGGGACAGTACGTCAAGGTAGAGAGACCCAGTACTTC. Protein product: CSVEDSGTVRQGRETQYF.

This chain joins TRBV6-1 and TRBJ2-5; maybe TRBD2 (6 bases). V gave up 6 bases and J gave up 7 bases, with 15 bases separating them. The V gene's germline CDR1 is MNHNS and CDR2 SASEGT. The CDR3 runs 13 residues. For the CDR3, the DNA is TGTGCCAGCAGGAAGGGGACTCCCCGGACCCAGTACTTC. This gives the protein CASRKGTPRTQYF.

The CDR3 DNA reads as TGTGCCAGCAACGGGAACCAAGAGACCCAGTACTTC. The encoded protein is CASNGNQETQYF. The V call is TRBV2, the J call TRBJ2-5; possibly TRBD2 for D (5 bases). Trimming removed 7 bases at V and 0 bases at J, with 6 bases between. From germline, CDR1 is SNHLY and CDR2 FYNNEI. CDR3 size: 12 residues.

The genes are TRBV6-5 and TRBJ2-7; 8 bases agree with TRBD2. CDR1 and CDR2 (germline): MNHEY, SVGAGI. CDR3 length: 15 residues. The ends lost 6 bases at V and 5 bases at J; junction bases unmatched: 12. In nucleotides, the CDR3 is TGTGCCAGCAGCCAGGACGGGGGGGCGTTAAACGAGCAGTACTTC. Residues: CASSQDGGALNEQYF.

This chain uses TRBV7-9 with TRBJ1-1; no reliable D call. V dropped 3 bases and J dropped 0 bases, with 8 bases sitting between them. The CDR3 has 14 amino acids. Germline assignment: CDR1 SEHNR and CDR2 FQNEAQ (reference sequence). In nucleotides, the CDR3 is TGTGCCAGCAGCTTTGTCAAGTTGAACACTGAAGCTTTCTTT. It codes for CASSFVKLNTEAFF.

V usage is TRBV21-1 and J usage is TRBJ1-1. TRBV21-1 is a pseudogene segment. The CDR3 is 13 residues long. Here the CDR3 reads CASSNRMNTEAFF. The CDR3 DNA follows: TGTGCCAGCAGCAATAGGATGAACACTGAAGCTTTCTTT.

This clonotype was seen many times. This chain connects TRBV29-1 to TRBJ2-2; the D gene is possibly TRBD2 (5 bases). CDR1 SQVTM and CDR2 ANQGSEA come from the germline V gene. This CDR3 is 13 amino acids long. The germline V and J ends were trimmed by 7 bases and 7 bases, with 16 bases remaining between them. This CDR3 is CSGSLTGSGELFF. CDR3 sequence (DNA): TGCAGCGGGTCCTTAACGGGGAGCGGGGAGCTGTTTTTT.

The sample holds a few counts of this clonotype. The chain is built from TRBV6-2 or TRBV6-3 and TRBJ2-7, with a possible D match to TRBD2 (5 bases). This CDR3 region has 16 residues. Germline V gene sequence: CDR1 MNHEY, CDR2 SVGEGT. V was clipped by 0 bases and J by 5 bases, with 17 bases between them. CDR3 sequence (DNA): TGTGCCAGCAGTTACTCAGGTCGAGCCCCGAGGGACGAGCAGTACTTC. Protein: CASSYSGRAPRDEQYF.

This clonotype was recorded at least ten times. The V and J genes are TRBV3-1 and TRBJ2-1, with 9 bases aligning to TRBD2. V dropped 5 bases and J dropped 2; count of bases not matched to a gene: 13. Germline CDR1 and CDR2: LGHDT and YNNKEL (reference sequence). The CDR3 has 18 amino acids. CDR3 protein: CASSDGAGGILAYNEQFF. CDR3 nucleotide sequence: TGTGCCAGCAGCGATGGAGCGGGGGGCATCCTCGCCTACAATGAGCAGTTCTTC.

The CDR3 region is CASSYSRGPEAFF. The CDR3 DNA reads as TGTGCCAGCAGTTATTCCAGGGGGCCTGAAGCTTTCTTT. The chain recombines TRBV6-5 with TRBJ1-1, with TRBD1 matching 8 bases. The germline V gene encodes CDR1 MNHEY and CDR2 SVGAGI. This CDR3 is 13 amino acids long. V dropped 3 bases and J dropped 6; count of bases not matched to a gene: 3.

The genes are TRBV7-2 and TRBJ2-1, with D possibly matching TRBD2 (6 bases). Trimming removed 2 bases from V and 7 bases from J, with 12 bases in between. Germline CDR1 is SGHTA and CDR2 is FQGNSA. This CDR3 region has 14 residues. CDR3 sequence: CASSLYLSGNEQFF. CDR3 DNA: TGTGCCAGCAGCTTATACCTTAGCGGAAATGAGCAGTTCTTC.

J is TRBJ2-3 and V is TRBV20-1; TRBD2 agrees at 9 bases. The germline V gene has CDR1 DFQATT and CDR2 SNEGSKA (reference sequence). The CDR3 extends over 15 amino acids. The V segment lost 3 bases and the J segment 3 bases; nucleotides outside the gene matches: 7. The CDR3 DNA sequence: TGCAGTGCTAGCCAAAGAACTAGCGGGACAGATACGCAGTATTTT. Amino acids: CSASQRTSGTDTQYF.

This clonotype was seen more than once but under ten times. This chain uses TRBV9 with TRBJ2-7, with 7 bases aligning to TRBD1. This CDR3 region has 16 residues. Germline V lookup: CDR1 SGDLS, CDR2 YYNGEE. Unmatched junction bases numbered 9, after V lost 3 bases and J lost 0 bases. The CDR3 nucleotides read TGTGCCAGCAGCGCACCCCTCGGACAGGACTCCTACGAGCAGTACTTC. This encodes CASSAPLGQDSYEQYF.

This clonotype was detected a few times. The chain employs TRBV5-4 and TRBJ2-2, with 8 bases identical to TRBD1. Trimming cost V 5 bases and J 4 bases; bases outside gene matches: 4. This CDR3 spans 14 amino acids. The germline V gene encodes CDR1 SGHNT and CDR2 YYREEE (reference sequence). CDR3 in amino acids: CASRIQGATGELFF. Here the CDR3 DNA reads TGTGCCAGCAGAATCCAGGGGGCCACCGGGGAGCTGTTTTTT.

The sample holds a few counts of this clonotype. V and J are TRBV12-3 or TRBV12-4 and TRBJ1-2, with D uncertain. Trimming removed 1 base at V and 8 bases at J, with 20 bases between. The CDR3 has 16 amino acids. CDR3 DNA sequence: TGTGCCAGCAGTTTAGACGCAGACGGTGACCCTATGGGCTACACCTTC. Amino acids: CASSLDADGDPMGYTF.

This clonotype was seen more than once but under ten times. The V and J genes are TRBV5-5 and TRBJ2-3; 8 nucleotides agree with TRBD1. CDR3 length: 15 amino acids. J was trimmed by 4 bases and V by 4 bases; bases with no gene match: 8. The germline V gene encodes CDR1 SGHKS and CDR2 YYEKEE (reference sequence). CDR3 in DNA: TGTGCCAGCAGCATCCGACAGGGGAACCCAGATACGCAGTATTTT. It encodes CASSIRQGNPDTQYF.

The chain has TRBV7-9 and TRBJ2-7, with D possibly TRBD2 on 5 matching bases. V lost 5 bases to trimming and J lost 2 bases, with 10 bases between them. The CDR3 consists of 13 residues. The germline V gene has CDR1 SEHNR and CDR2 FQNEAQ (reference sequence). As DNA, the CDR3 is TGTGCCAGCAGCGCAGGACTTCCCTACGAGCAGTACTTC. It specifies CASSAGLPYEQYF.

This clonotype was seen ten or more times. This sequence joins TRBV12-3 or TRBV12-4 and TRBJ1-1; D possibly corresponds to TRBD1 (5 bases). V was pared by 6 bases and J by 6 bases, with 8 bases between. This CDR3 comprises 11 residues. In nucleotides, the CDR3 is TGTGCCAGCAGCTCGACAGCTGAAGCTTTCTTT. It yields the protein CASSSTAEAFF.

The rearrangement uses TRBV11-2 and TRBJ2-1, with 11 bases aligning to TRBD2. The CDR3 runs 15 residues. Looked up from germline, CDR1 is SGHAT and CDR2 is FQNNGV. V trimming: 5 bases; J trimming: 3 bases; junction bases outside the gene matches: 3. CDR3 in amino acids: CASSQLAGVYNEQFF. The CDR3 nucleotides read TGTGCCAGCAGCCAACTAGCGGGGGTCTACAATGAGCAGTTCTTC.

This clonotype was seen a handful of times. The genes are TRBV6-6 and TRBJ1-6; D not certain. V was shortened by 2 bases and J by 0 bases, with 5 bases between the two germline ends. This CDR3 has 15 amino acids. The germline CDR1 and CDR2 sequences are MNHNY and SVGAGI (reference sequence). This chain's CDR3 is CASSYLSSYNSPLHF. In DNA, the CDR3 is TGTGCCAGCAGTTACCTGAGCTCCTATAATTCACCCCTCCACTTT.

A note on this clonotype: A read error may produce the germline difference seen at one junction end. The V call is TRBV4-1, the J call TRBJ2-7; D is unresolved. CDR3 length equals 13 residues. Germline values: CDR1 MGHRA, CDR2 YSYEKL. CDR3: CASSQVYSDEQYF. The CDR3 bases are TGCGCCAGCAGCCAAGTTTACTCCGACGAGCAGTACTTC.

This chain uses TRBV20-1 with TRBJ1-5; TRBD1 might be the D (5 bases). CDR1 DFQATT and CDR2 SNEGSKA come from the germline V gene (reference sequence). The germline V and J ends were trimmed by 7 bases and 3 bases, with 31 bases remaining between them. This CDR3 is 19 amino acids long. The CDR3 region has the DNA TGCAGTGTCCTCAGGGACCCAGCGCGCACCCTTTTCTTCAATCAGCCCCAGCATTTT. Translation: CSVLRDPARTLFFNQPQHF.

This clonotype was seen once. One end of the junction fails to match germline, which may point to a read error. The chain has TRBV9 and TRBJ2-1; TRBD2 aligns across 8 bases. Germline-derived CDR1 and CDR2 are SGDLS and YYNGEE. The CDR3 has 15 residues. The CDR3 spells CASSDGTSRYSEQFF. The CDR3 nucleotides are TGTGCCAGCAGCGACGGGACTAGTCGCTACAGTGAGCAGTTCTTC.

By its share, this clonotype is medium-sized (0.01 to 0.1%). The chain uses TRBV14 and TRBJ2-7, with D uncertain. The CDR3 consists of 12 residues. CDR1 is SGHDN, CDR2 FVKESK, per germline. Trimming cost V 3 bases and J 0 bases, with 3 bases left between them. In DNA, the CDR3 is TGTGCCAGCAGCCATAGCTCCTACGAGCAGTACGTC. Protein sequence: CASSHSSYEQYV.

This chain uses TRBV5-1 with TRBJ1-1; 7 nucleotides match TRBD1. The V and J ends lost 4 bases and 2 bases, in that order; junction bases with no gene match: 5. Per germline, CDR1 SGHRS and CDR2 YFSETQ. This CDR3 contains 14 residues. CDR3 sequence reads: CASSPGTDNTEAFF. CDR3 nucleotide sequence: TGCGCCAGCAGCCCCGGGACAGATAACACTGAAGCTTTCTTT.

The chain has TRBV12-3 or TRBV12-4 and TRBJ1-4, with 7 bases matching TRBD1. There are 15 residues in the CDR3. Trimming took 5 bases from V and 4 from J; bases not matched to a gene: 7. CDR3 sequence: CASSPYRGHNEKLFF. The CDR3 bases are TGTGCCAGCAGTCCCTACAGGGGCCATAATGAAAAACTGTTTTTT.

This clonotype was found many times. The chain employs TRBV28 and TRBJ2-1, with 12 bases lining up with TRBD2. Germline V gene sequence: CDR1 MDHEN, CDR2 SYDVKM. This CDR3 region has 13 residues. V trimming: 6 bases; J trimming: 6 bases; junction bases outside the gene matches: 0. This CDR3 is CASRTSGGNEQFF. The CDR3 bases are TGTGCCAGCAGGACTAGCGGGGGCAATGAGCAGTTCTTC.

The chain employs TRBV14 and TRBJ1-6; unclear D gene. CDR3 size: 12 residues. Germline CDR1 is SGHDN and CDR2 is FVKESK. V lost 3 bases and J lost 6, with 3 bases in between. The CDR3 reads CASSQANSPLHF. The CDR3 DNA sequence: TGTGCCAGCAGCCAGGCTAATTCACCCCTCCACTTT.

The chain is built from TRBV29-1 and TRBJ2-3; a possible D gene is TRBD1 (6 bases). CDR3 size: 14 residues. V lost 5 bases, J lost 2 bases, and 14 bases lay in between. Germline lookup yields CDR1 SQVTM and CDR2 ANQGSEA. The CDR3 protein is CSVQRDIPTDTQYF. In DNA, the CDR3 is TGCAGCGTTCAGAGGGACATACCCACAGATACGCAGTATTTT.

A few counts support this clonotype. V gene TRBV12-3 or TRBV12-4 combines with J gene TRBJ1-4; D may be TRBD1 (5 bases). Trimming removed 6 bases at V and 6 bases at J, with 14 bases between. The CDR3 is 14 amino acids. CDR3 region: CASRRRGHYEKLFF. As DNA, the CDR3 is TGTGCCAGCAGACGGAGGGGTCACTATGAAAAACTGTTTTTT.